What follows is one T cell receptor beta chain and its context. This entry comes from a study of T cells in Graves' hyperthyroidism and ophthalmopathy. Turning to the study itself: At the time of initial diagnosis and before any treatment, peripheral blood was collected.

CDR3 size: 14 residues. Germline V gives CDR1 MGHRA, CDR2 YSYEKL. The ends were cut back, 1 base at V and 9 bases at J, with 13 bases in the middle. Using RNA transcripts as the source, TCR beta CDR3 regions were amplified. HTBI primers were the set used in a first-round RT-PCR of the TCR CDR3. A single record per CDR3 protein comes from TCRdb applying MiXCR to the multiplex PCR reads. Seen here are hundreds of thousands of distinct CDR3 sequences, over 12% observed once, and the top ten hold under 15%. The sequence came from a man between 18 and 29 years old with Graves' ophthalmopathy. The chain combines TRBV4-1 with TRBJ2-1, with D perhaps given as TRBD1 or TRBD2 (5 bases each). The sequenced sample was blood. CDR3 sequence reads: CASSQAGRSSEQFF. The CDR3 DNA is TGCGCCAGCAGCCAAGCGGGACGGTCTAGTGAGCAGTTCTTC.